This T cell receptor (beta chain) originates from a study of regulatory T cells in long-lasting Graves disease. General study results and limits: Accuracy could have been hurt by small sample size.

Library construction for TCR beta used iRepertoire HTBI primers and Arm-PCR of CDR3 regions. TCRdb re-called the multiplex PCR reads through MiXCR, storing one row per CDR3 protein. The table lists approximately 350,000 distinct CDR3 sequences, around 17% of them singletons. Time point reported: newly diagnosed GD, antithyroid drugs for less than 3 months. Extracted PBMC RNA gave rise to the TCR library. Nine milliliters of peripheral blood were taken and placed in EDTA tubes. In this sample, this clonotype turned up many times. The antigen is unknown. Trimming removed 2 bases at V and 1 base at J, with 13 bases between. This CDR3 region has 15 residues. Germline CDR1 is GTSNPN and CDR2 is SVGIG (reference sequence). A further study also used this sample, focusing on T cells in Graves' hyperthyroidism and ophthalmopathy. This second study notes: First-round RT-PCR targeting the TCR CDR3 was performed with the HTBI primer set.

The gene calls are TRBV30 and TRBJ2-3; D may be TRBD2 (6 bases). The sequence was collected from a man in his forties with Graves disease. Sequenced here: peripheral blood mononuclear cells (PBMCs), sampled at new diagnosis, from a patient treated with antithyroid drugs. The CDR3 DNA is TGTGCCTGGAGTACCAGCGGGCGCCGCACAGATACGCAGTATTTT. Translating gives CAWSTSGRRTDTQYF.